This T cell receptor (beta chain) was recorded in a study of shared clonotypes between healthy human individuals. Using immunoSEQ multiplex PCR, the repertoire was profiled, and TCRdb retains in-frame clones only, with some absent. The data hold some 1 million clones, with approximately 72% observed a single time. This CDR3 contains 18 residues. Germline trimming cut 0 bases from V and 6 bases from J; bases unmatched to any gene: 11. Per germline, CDR1 LNHNV and CDR2 YYDKDF (reference sequence). Source material: memory CD4+ T cells sorted from blood. Subset described: CD45RA-negative fraction. The receptor comes from a man aged 18 to 29 in good health. The gene calls are TRBV15 and TRBJ2-1; 10 nucleotides match TRBD2. In DNA form, the CDR3 reads TGTGCCACCAGCAGAGATCTAGCGGGGGTGGTTCGGAGCAATGAGCAGTTCTTC. Its protein is CATSRDLAGVVRSNEQFF.